This TCR beta chain derives from a study of blood T cell repertoires in COVID-19. Study as a whole: The origin of the acute and convalescent COVID-19 samples was the United States, Italy and Spain.

Trimming took off 0 bases at V and 7 bases at J, with 12 bases between the two ends. Germline CDR1 reads LNHDA; CDR2 reads SQIVND (reference sequence). This CDR3 has 15 amino acids. Original analysis: Reference gene primers were amplified, and this amplification served to estimate nucleated cell counts. The method was immunoSEQ multiplex PCR; TCRdb's version includes in-frame clones alone and lacks a portion of them. V and J calls and clone size are as listed in that table; D and trimming were resolved from the DNA. The table includes 71,000 or so clones, more than 65% detected once. The TCR comes from a middle-aged man with acute or convalescent COVID-19. This chain uses TRBV19 with TRBJ1-4; weak D call: TRBD1 (5 bases). Sequenced material: peripheral blood. CDR3 amino acids: CASSIEVPGGEKLFF. CDR3 coding DNA: TGTGCCAGTAGTATAGAAGTTCCCGGGGGTGAAAAACTGTTTTTT.